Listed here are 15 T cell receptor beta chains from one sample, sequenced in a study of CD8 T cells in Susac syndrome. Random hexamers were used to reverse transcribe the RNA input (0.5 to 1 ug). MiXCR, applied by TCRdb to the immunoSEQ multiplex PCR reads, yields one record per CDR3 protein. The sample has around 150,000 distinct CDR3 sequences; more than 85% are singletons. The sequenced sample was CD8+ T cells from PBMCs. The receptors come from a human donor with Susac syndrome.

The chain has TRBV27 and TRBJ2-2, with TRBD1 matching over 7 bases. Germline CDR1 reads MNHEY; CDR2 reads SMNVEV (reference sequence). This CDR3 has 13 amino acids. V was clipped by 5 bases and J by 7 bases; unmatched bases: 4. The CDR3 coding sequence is TGTGCCAGCAGTGAGACAGGGAGCGGGGAGCTGTTTTTT. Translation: CASSETGSGELFF.

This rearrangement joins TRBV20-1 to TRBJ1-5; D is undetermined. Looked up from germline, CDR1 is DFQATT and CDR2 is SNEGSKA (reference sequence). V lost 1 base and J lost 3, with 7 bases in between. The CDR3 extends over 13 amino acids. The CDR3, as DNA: TGCAGTGCTAGAGCGACGGACAATCAGCCCCAGCATTTT. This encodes CSARATDNQPQHF.

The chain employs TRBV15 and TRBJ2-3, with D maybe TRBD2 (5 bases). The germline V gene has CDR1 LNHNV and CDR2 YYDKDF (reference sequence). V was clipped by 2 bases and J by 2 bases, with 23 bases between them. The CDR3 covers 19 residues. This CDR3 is CATSRLAKVVPPITDTQYF. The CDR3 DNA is TGTGCCACCAGCAGATTAGCGAAGGTAGTCCCCCCTATCACAGATACGCAGTATTTT.

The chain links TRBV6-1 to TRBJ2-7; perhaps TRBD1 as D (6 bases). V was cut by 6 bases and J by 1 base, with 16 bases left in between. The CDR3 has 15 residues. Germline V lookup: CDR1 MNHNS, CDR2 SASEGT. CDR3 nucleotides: TGTGCCAGCAGCCTCGGGACATATTATTCCTACGAGCAGTACTTC. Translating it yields CASSLGTYYSYEQYF.

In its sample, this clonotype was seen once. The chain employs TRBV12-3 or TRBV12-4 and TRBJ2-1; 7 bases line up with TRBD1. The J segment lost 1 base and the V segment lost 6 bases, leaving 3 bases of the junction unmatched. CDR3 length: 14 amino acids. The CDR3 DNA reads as TGTGCCAGCAGGACAGGGCTATCCTACAATGAGCAGTTCTTC. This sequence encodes CASRTGLSYNEQFF.

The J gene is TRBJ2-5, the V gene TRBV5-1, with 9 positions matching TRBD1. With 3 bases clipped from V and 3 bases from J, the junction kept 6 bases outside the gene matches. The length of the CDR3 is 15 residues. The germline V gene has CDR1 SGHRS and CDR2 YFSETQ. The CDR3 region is CASSYSWTGEETQYF. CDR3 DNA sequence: TGCGCCAGCAGCTACTCGTGGACAGGGGAAGAGACCCAGTACTTC.

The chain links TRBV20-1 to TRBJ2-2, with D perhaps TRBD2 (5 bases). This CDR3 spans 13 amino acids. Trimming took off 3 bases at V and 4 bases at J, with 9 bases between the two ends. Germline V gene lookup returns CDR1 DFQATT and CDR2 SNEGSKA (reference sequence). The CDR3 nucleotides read TGCAGTGCTAGTTCCGGGGTCACCGGGGAGCTGTTTTTT. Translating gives CSASSGVTGELFF.

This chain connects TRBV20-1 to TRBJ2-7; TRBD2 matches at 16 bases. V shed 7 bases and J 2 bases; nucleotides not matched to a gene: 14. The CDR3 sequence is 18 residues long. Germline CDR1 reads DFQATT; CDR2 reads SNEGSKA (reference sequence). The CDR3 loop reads CSVTFSGGTSGRAYEQYF. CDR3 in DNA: TGCAGTGTCACGTTCTCCGGAGGGACTAGCGGGAGGGCCTACGAGCAGTACTTC.

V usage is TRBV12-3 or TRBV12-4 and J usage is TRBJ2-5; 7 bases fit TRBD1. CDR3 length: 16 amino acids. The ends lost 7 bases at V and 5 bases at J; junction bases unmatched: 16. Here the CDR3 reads CASTLGDSQMFETQYF. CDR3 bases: TGTGCCAGCACCCTCGGGGACAGCCAAATGTTTGAGACCCAGTACTTC.

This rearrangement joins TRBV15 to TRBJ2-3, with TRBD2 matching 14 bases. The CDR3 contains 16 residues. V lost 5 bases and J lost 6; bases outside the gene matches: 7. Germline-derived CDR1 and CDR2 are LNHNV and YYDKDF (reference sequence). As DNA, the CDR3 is TGTGCCACCAGCTTCGGGACTAGCGGGAGTGGGGATACGCAGTATTTT. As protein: CATSFGTSGSGDTQYF.

CDR3: CASTLGGSYNEQFF. The DNA of the CDR3 is TGTGCCAGCACCCTAGGGGGCTCCTACAATGAGCAGTTCTTC. V and J are TRBV12-3 or TRBV12-4 and TRBJ2-1; weak D call: TRBD1 (6 bases). The CDR3 runs to 14 residues. Deletions cut 7 bases from V and 0 bases from J, with 10 bases between.

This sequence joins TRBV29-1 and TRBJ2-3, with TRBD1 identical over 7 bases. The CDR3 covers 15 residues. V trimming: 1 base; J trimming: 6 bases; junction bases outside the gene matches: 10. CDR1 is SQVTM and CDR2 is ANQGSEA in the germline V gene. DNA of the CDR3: TGCAGCGTTGAAGCAGAGGGGGCGCATTCGGATACGCAGTATTTT. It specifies CSVEAEGAHSDTQYF.

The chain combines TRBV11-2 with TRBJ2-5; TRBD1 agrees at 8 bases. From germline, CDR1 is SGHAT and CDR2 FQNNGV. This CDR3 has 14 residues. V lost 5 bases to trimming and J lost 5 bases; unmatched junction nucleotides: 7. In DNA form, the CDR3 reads TGTGCCAGCAGCGGACAGGGTGTCGAGGAGACCCAGTACTTC. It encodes CASSGQGVEETQYF.

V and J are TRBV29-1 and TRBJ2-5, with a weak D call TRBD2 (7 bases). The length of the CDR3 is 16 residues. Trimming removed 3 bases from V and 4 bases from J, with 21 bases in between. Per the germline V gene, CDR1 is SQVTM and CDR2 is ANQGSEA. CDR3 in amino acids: CSVDFGGGGWTETQYF. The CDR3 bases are TGCAGCGTTGATTTTGGGGGAGGGGGATGGACAGAGACCCAGTACTTC.

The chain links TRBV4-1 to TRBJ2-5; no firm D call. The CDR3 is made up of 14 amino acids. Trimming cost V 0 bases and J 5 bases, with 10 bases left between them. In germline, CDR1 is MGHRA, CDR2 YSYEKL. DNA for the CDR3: TGCGCCAGCAGCCAAGATTTTAGTGGTGAGACCCAGTACTTC. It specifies CASSQDFSGETQYF.